These 19 T cell receptor beta chains were all obtained from the same sample, sequenced in a study of blood T cell repertoires in COVID-19. Measured with immunoSEQ multiplex PCR; TCRdb has only the in-frame clones, and not every one. Of 200,000 to 250,000 clones in the sample, around 86% were seen once. The material sequenced was peripheral blood. All receptors derive from a man in his 60s with acute or convalescent COVID-19.

This clone has a single count. This chain connects TRBV3-1 (or the pseudogene TRBV3-2) to TRBJ2-1; tentatively, D is TRBD2 (6 bases). V was pared by 6 bases and J by 7 bases, with 22 bases between. The CDR3 is 16 residues long. Per germline, CDR1 LGHDT and CDR2 YNNKEL (reference sequence). CDR3 DNA sequence: TGTGCCAGCAGATCCGGCTCGCTAGCGAGGCGGAATGAGCAGTTCTTC. Residues: CASRSGSLARRNEQFF.

This rearrangement joins TRBV10-3 to TRBJ2-5; 8 positions agree with TRBD1. There are 15 residues in the CDR3. Germline loops: CDR1 ENHRY, CDR2 SYGVKD. V shed 3 bases, J shed 2 bases, and the junction held 5 bases outside the gene matches. The CDR3 DNA reads as TGTGCCATCAGTGACGAGGGGACAGGACAAGAGACCCAGTACTTC. This translates into CAISDEGTGQETQYF.

This clone showed up just a few times. The V call is TRBV7-9, the J call TRBJ1-3; D is unclear. The germline V and J ends were trimmed by 0 bases and 0 bases, with 6 bases remaining between them. The CDR3 sequence is 15 residues long. Germline assignment: CDR1 SEHNR and CDR2 FQNEAQ (reference sequence). This chain's CDR3 is CASSLAPSSGNTIYF. The CDR3 DNA follows: TGTGCCAGCAGCTTAGCCCCCAGCTCTGGAAACACCATATATTTT.

This chain connects TRBV19 to TRBJ2-5, with 7 nucleotides matching TRBD2. Germline V gives CDR1 LNHDA, CDR2 SQIVND (reference sequence). This CDR3 is built from 14 residues. Trimming at V came to 3 bases and at J to 0 bases, leaving 1 base not matched to a gene. The CDR3, as DNA: TGTGCCAGTAGTATGGGAGGGAACCAAGAGACCCAGTACTTC. Protein sequence: CASSMGGNQETQYF.

V is TRBV5-6 and J is TRBJ1-3, with D uncertain. Germline lookup yields CDR1 SGHDT and CDR2 YYEEEE. V lost 4 bases and J lost 2, with 16 bases in between. The CDR3 contains 16 residues. This CDR3 reads CASSLTRDYAGNTIYF. The CDR3 DNA reads as TGTGCCAGCAGCCTTACTAGAGATTACGCTGGAAACACCATATATTTT.

J is TRBJ1-3 and V is TRBV30, with 8 bases fitting TRBD1. The CDR3 sequence is 15 residues long. Germline assignment: CDR1 GTSNPN and CDR2 SVGIG (reference sequence). V shed 3 bases, J shed 0 bases, and the junction held 4 bases outside the gene matches. The CDR3 spells CAWRRTGSSGNTIYF. As DNA, the CDR3 is TGTGCCTGGAGAAGGACAGGGAGCTCTGGAAACACCATATATTTT.

The chain has TRBV28 and TRBJ1-1; D is ambiguous. CDR1 and CDR2 (germline): MDHEN, SYDVKM. The CDR3 loop spans 14 amino acids. The ends were cut back, 3 bases at V and 6 bases at J, with 14 bases in the middle. The CDR3 reads CASSFPGRRPEAFF. The CDR3 DNA reads TGTGCCAGCAGTTTCCCAGGCAGAAGACCTGAAGCTTTCTTT.

This sequence joins TRBV2 and TRBJ2-6; TRBD2 might be the D (6 bases). Germline V gene lookup returns CDR1 SNHLY and CDR2 FYNNEI. Trimming took off 3 bases at V and 2 bases at J, with 8 bases between the two ends. The CDR3 has 15 residues. The CDR3 region has the DNA TGTGCCAGCAGTGAGGAGGGCGCTGGGGCCAACGTCCTGACTTTC. Translated: CASSEEGAGANVLTF.

The genes are TRBV6-6 and TRBJ1-2; no clear D gene. Germline V lookup: CDR1 MNHNY, CDR2 SVGAGI (reference sequence). This CDR3 comprises 13 residues. With 0 bases removed from V and 4 bases from J, the gap between germline ends came to 6 bases. In nucleotides, the CDR3 is TGTGCCAGCAGTTACTCACTTAGCTATGGCTACACCTTC. This codes for CASSYSLSYGYTF.

Written as DNA, the CDR3 is TGTGCCAGCAGCGTCCAGGCGACAACTAATGAAAAACTGTTTTTT. This codes for CASSVQATTNEKLFF. The chain combines TRBV9 with TRBJ1-4, with D unresolved. CDR1 is SGDLS, CDR2 YYNGEE, per germline. This CDR3 is built from 15 residues. Trimming stripped 2 bases from V and 0 bases from J, with 8 bases between. The whole variable domain, remainder taken from reference TRBV9 and TRBJ1-4, is DSGVTQTPKHLITATGQRVTLRCSPRSGDLSVYWYQQSLDQGLQFLIQYYNGEERAKGNILERFSAQQFPDLHSELNLSSLELGDSALYFCASSVQATTNEKLFFGSGTQLSVL.

This chain connects TRBV5-1 to TRBJ2-7; 9 positions match TRBD1. The germline gives CDR1 SGHRS, CDR2 YFSETQ. With 4 bases clipped from V and 2 bases from J, the junction kept 10 bases outside the gene matches. The CDR3 runs to 16 residues. The CDR3 loop is CASSGSGQGGTYEQYF. The CDR3 nucleotides are TGCGCCAGCAGCGGCTCGGGACAGGGAGGGACCTACGAGCAGTACTTC.

The V gene is TRBV14, the J gene TRBJ2-7; 9 bases line up with TRBD2. CDR3 length: 16 amino acids. Germline-derived CDR1 and CDR2 are SGHDN and FVKESK. V was clipped by 1 base and J by 6 bases; unmatched bases: 10. CDR3 amino acids: CASSQGGSGGQLEQYF. The CDR3 bases are TGTGCCAGCAGCCAAGGCGGCAGCGGGGGGCAGCTCGAGCAGTACTTC.

The V gene is TRBV6-5, the J gene TRBJ1-3; D remains ambiguous. CDR3 length: 14 amino acids. Trimming left V 6 bases short and J 0 bases short, with 9 bases between. Germline V gives CDR1 MNHEY, CDR2 SVGAGI. In nucleotides, the CDR3 is TGTGCCAGCAGATCACAGAGCTCTGGAAACACCATATATTTT. The encoded protein is CASRSQSSGNTIYF.

J is TRBJ2-1 and V is TRBV19, with TRBD2 identical over 8 bases. CDR3 length equals 15 residues. CDR1 LNHDA and CDR2 SQIVND come from the germline V gene (reference sequence). V was pared by 6 bases and J by 7 bases, with 11 bases of the junction left unmatched. The CDR3 DNA reads as TGTGCCAGTAGCCCGGTCGGGGGGGCCGGTAATGAGCAGTTCTTC. Protein sequence: CASSPVGGAGNEQFF.

V is TRBV7-6 and J is TRBJ2-7; 7 bases align to TRBD1. Germline trimming cut 1 base from V and 7 bases from J; bases unmatched to any gene: 13. The CDR3 runs 16 residues. Germline lookup yields CDR1 SGHVS and CDR2 FNYEAQ. In nucleotides, the CDR3 is TGTGCCAGCAGCTTAGACCCACGGACAGGAAAGAAGGAGCAGTACTTC. It encodes CASSLDPRTGKKEQYF.

The chain joins TRBV29-1 to TRBJ1-1; no clear D gene. The V and J ends lost 4 bases and 4 bases respectively, with 19 bases between them. This CDR3 region has 15 residues. Germline CDR1 SQVTM, CDR2 ANQGSEA. The CDR3 bases are TGCAGCGTTGTTGGGGAGCGGGGAGTGGGCACTGAAGCTTTCTTT. The encoded protein is CSVVGERGVGTEAFF.

V and J are TRBV6-6 and TRBJ2-4; D remains ambiguous. CDR3 length equals 13 residues. CDR1 and CDR2 from the germline V gene are MNHNY and SVGAGI (reference sequence). V was shortened by 8 bases and J by 3 bases, with 11 bases between the two germline ends. CDR3 in DNA: TGTGCCAGCCGCACATATGGCAAAAACATTCAGTACTTC. Its translation: CASRTYGKNIQYF.

The chain is built from TRBV6-1 and TRBJ2-3; 16 nucleotides align to TRBD2. V dropped 0 bases and J dropped 2; count of bases not matched to a gene: 2. The germline V gene has CDR1 MNHNS and CDR2 SASEGT. The CDR3 totals 18 residues. CDR3 sequence (DNA): TGTGCCAGCAGTGAAGCGGGACTAGCGGGGGGGCCCACAGATACGCAGTATTTT. Its protein product is CASSEAGLAGGPTDTQYF.

The chain couples TRBV6-5 to TRBJ2-2; 9 bases match TRBD1. This CDR3 spans 16 amino acids. The germline V gene encodes CDR1 MNHEY and CDR2 SVGAGI. With V trimmed by 2 bases and J by 3 bases, 4 bases remained unmatched. The CDR3 region is CASSYRGQGYTGELFF. In nucleotides, the CDR3 is TGTGCCAGCAGTTACCGGGGACAGGGCTACACCGGGGAGCTGTTTTTT.